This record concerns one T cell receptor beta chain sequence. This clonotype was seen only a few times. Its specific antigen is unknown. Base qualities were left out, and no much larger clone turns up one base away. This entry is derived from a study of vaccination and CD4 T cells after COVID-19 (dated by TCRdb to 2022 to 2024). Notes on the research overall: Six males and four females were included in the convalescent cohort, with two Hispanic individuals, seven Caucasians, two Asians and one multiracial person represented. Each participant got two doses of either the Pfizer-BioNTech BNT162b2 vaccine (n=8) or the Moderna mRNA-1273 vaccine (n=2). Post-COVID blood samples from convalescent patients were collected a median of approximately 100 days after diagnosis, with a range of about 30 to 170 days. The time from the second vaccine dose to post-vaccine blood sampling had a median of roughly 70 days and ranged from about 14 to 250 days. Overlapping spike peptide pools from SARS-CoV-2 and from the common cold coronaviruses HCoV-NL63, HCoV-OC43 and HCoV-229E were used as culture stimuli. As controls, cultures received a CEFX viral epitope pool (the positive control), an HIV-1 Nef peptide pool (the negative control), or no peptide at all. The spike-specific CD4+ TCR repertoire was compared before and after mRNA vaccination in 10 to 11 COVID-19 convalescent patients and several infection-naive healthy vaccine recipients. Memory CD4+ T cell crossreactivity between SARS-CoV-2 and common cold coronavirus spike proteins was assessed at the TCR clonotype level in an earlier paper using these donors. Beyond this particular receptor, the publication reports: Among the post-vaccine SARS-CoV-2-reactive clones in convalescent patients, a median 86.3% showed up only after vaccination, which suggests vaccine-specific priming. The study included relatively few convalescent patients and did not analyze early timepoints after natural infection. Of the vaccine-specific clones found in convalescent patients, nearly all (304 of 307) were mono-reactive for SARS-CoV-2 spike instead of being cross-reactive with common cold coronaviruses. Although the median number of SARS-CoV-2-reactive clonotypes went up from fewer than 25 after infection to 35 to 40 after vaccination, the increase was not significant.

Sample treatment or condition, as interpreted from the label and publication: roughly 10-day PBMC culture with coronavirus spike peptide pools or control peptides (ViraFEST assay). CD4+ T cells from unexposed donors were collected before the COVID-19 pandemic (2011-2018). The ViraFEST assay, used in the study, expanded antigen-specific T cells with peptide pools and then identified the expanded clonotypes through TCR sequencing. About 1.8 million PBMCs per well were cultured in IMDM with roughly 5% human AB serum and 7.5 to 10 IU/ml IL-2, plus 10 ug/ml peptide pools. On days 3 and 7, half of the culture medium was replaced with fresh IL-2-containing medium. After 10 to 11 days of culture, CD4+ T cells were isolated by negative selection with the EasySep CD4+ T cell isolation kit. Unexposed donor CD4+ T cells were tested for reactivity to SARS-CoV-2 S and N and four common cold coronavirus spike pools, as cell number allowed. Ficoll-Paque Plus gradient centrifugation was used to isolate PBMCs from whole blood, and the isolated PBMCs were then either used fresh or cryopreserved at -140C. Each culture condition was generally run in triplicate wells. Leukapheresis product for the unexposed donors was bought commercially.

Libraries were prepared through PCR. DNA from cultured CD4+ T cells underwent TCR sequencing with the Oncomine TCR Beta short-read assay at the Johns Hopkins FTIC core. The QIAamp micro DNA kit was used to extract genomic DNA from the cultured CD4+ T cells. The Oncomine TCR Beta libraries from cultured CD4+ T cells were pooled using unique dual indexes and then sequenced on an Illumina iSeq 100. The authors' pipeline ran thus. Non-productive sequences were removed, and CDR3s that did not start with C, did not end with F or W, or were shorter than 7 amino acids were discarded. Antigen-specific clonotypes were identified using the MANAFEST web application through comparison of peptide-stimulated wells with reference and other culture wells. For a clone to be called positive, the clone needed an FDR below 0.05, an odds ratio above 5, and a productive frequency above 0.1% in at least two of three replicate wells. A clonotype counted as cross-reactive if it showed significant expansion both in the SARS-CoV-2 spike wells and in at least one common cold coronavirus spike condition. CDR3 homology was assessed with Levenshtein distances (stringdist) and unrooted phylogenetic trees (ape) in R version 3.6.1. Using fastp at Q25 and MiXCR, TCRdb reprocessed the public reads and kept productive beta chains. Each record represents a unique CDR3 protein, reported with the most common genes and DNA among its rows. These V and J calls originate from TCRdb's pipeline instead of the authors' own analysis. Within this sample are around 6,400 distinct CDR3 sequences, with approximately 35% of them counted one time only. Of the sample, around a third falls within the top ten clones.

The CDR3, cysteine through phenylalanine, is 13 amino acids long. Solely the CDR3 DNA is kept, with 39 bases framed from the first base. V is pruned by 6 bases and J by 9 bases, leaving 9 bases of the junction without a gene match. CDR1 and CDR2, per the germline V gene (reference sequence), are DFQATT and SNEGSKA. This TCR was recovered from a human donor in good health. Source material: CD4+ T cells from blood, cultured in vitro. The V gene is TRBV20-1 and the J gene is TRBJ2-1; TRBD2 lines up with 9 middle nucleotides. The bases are TGCAGTGCAAGTCTAGCGGGAATCGGTGAGCAGTTCTTC. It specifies CSASLAGIGEQFF.